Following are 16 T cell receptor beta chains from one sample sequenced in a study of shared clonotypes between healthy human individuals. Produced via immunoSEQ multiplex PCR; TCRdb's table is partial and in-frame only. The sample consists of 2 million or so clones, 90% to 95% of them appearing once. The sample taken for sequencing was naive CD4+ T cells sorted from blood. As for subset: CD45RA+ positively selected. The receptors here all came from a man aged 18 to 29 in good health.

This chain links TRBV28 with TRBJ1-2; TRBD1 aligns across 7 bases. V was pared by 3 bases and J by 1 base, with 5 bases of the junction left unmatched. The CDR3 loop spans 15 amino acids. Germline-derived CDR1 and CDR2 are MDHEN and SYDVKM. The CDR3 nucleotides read TGTGCCAGCAGTTTGCCCTGGGACAGTAACTATGGCTACACCTTC. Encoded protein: CASSLPWDSNYGYTF.

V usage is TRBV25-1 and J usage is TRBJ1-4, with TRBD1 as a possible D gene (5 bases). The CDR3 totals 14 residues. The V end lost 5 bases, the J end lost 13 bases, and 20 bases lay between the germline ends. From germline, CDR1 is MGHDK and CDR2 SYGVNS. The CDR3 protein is CASSLGGGEGRLFF. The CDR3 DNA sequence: TGTGCCAGCAGTCTCGGGGGGGGAGAGGGAAGACTGTTTTTT.

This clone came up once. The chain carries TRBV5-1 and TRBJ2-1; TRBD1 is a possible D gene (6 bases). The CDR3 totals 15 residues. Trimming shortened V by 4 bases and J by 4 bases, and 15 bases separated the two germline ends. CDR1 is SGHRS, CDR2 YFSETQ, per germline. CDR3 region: CASSILDRLYNEQFF. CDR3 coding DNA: TGCGCCAGCAGCATCCTGGACAGACTATACAATGAGCAGTTCTTC. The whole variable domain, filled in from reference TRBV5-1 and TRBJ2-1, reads KAGVTQTPRYLIKTRGQQVTLSCSPISGHRSVSWYQQTPGQGLQFLFEYFSETQRNKGNFPGRFSGRQFSNSRSEMNVSTLELGDSALYLCASSILDRLYNEQFFGPGTRLTVL.

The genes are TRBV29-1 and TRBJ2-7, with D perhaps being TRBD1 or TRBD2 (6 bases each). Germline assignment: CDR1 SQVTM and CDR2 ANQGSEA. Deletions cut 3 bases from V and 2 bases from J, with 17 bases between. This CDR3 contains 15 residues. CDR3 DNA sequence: TGCAGCGTTGAGTCCGGAGGGACACTACCCTACGAGCAGTACTTC. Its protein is CSVESGGTLPYEQYF.

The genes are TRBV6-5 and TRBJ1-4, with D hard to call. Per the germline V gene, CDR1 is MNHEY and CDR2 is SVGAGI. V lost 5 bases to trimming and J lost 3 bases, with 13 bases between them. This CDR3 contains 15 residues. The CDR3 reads CASSGSLGSNEKLFF. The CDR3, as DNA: TGTGCCAGCAGTGGATCGTTGGGGTCTAATGAAAAACTGTTTTTT.

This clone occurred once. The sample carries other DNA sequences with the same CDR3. CDR3 amino acids: CASSQEGGAGNQPQHF. In DNA form, the CDR3 reads TGCGCCAGCAGCCAAGAAGGCGGGGCGGGCAATCAGCCCCAGCATTTT. V is TRBV4-1 and J is TRBJ1-5; D is possibly TRBD1 (5 bases). CDR3 length: 16 residues. CDR1 is MGHRA and CDR2 is YSYEKL in the germline V gene. V lost 0 bases and J 2 bases, leaving 11 bases between the germline ends.

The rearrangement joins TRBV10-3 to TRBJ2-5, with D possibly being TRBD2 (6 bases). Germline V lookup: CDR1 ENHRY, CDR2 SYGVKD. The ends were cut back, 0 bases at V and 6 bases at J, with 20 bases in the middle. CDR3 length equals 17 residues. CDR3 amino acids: CAISESGGDLQRKTQYF. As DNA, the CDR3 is TGTGCCATCAGTGAGTCCGGGGGAGACCTTCAGCGCAAGACCCAGTACTTC.

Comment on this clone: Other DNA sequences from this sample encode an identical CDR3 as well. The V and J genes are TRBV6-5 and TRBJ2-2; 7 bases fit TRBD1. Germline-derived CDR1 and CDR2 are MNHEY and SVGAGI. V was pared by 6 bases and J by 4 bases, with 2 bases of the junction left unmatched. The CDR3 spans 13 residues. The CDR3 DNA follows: TGTGCCAGCAGAAGACAGGGCACCGGGGAGCTGTTTTTT. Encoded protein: CASRRQGTGELFF.

The CDR3 here is CASSRRTGGETQYF. For the CDR3, the DNA is TGCGCCAGCAGCAGGAGGACAGGGGGAGAGACCCAGTACTTC. The chain has TRBV5-1 and TRBJ2-5; 10 positions agree with TRBD1. Looked up from germline, CDR1 is SGHRS and CDR2 is YFSETQ. V gave up 4 bases and J gave up 4 bases; unmatched junction bases: 4. The CDR3 totals 14 residues.

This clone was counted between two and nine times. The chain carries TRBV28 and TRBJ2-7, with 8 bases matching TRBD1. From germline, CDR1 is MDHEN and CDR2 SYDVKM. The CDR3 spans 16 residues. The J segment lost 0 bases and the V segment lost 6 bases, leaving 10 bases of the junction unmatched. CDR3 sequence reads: CASSSQGTGVSYEQYF. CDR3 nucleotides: TGTGCCAGCAGCTCTCAAGGGACAGGAGTCTCCTACGAGCAGTACTTC.

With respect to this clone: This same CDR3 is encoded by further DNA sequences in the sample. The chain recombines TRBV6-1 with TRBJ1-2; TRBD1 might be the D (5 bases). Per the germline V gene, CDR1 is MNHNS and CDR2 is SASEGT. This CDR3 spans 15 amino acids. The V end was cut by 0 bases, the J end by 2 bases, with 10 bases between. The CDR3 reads CASSEAGAGNYGYTF. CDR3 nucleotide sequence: TGTGCCAGCAGTGAAGCTGGGGCAGGGAACTATGGCTACACCTTC.

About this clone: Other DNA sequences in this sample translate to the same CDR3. CDR3 loop: CASSPEAGNTEAFF. CDR3 coding DNA: TGTGCCAGCTCACCCGAGGCGGGGAACACTGAAGCTTTCTTT. The rearrangement links TRBV18 to TRBJ1-1; D unresolved. The CDR3 runs 14 residues. From germline, CDR1 is KGHSH and CDR2 LQKENI. V lost 3 bases to trimming and J lost 1 base, with 9 bases between them.

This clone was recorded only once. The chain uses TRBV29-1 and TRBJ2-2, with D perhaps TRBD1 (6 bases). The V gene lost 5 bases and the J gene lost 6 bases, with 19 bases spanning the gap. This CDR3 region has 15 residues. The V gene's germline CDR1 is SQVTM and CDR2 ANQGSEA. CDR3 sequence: CSVRLITGWSGELFF. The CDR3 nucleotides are TGCAGCGTTAGACTTATAACAGGGTGGTCCGGGGAGCTGTTTTTT.

The CDR3 reads CAWSADVYGYTF. DNA of the CDR3: TGTGCCTGGAGTGCAGATGTCTATGGCTACACCTTC. The rearrangement joins TRBV30 to TRBJ1-2; D is uncertain. Trimming removed 1 base from V and 4 bases from J, with 7 bases in between. The CDR3 runs 12 residues. The germline V gene encodes CDR1 GTSNPN and CDR2 SVGIG (reference sequence).

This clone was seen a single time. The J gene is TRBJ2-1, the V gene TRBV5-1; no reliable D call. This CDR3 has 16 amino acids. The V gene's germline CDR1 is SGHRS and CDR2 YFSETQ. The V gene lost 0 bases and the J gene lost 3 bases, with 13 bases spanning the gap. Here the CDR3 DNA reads TGCGCCAGCAGCTTGGAGGTGGAAAACCTCTACAATGAGCAGTTCTTC. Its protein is CASSLEVENLYNEQFF. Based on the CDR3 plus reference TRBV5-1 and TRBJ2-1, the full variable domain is KAGVTQTPRYLIKTRGQQVTLSCSPISGHRSVSWYQQTPGQGLQFLFEYFSETQRNKGNFPGRFSGRQFSNSRSEMNVSTLELGDSALYLCASSLEVENLYNEQFFGPGTRLTVL.

CDR3 sequence: CASTTGGGDNQPQHF. Here the CDR3 DNA reads TGTGCCAGCACCACTGGGGGGGGTGACAATCAGCCCCAGCATTTT. The chain links TRBV6-1 to TRBJ1-5; the D gene is possibly TRBD1 (5 bases). The length of the CDR3 is 15 residues. Germline V gives CDR1 MNHNS, CDR2 SASEGT. V was pared by 7 bases and J by 3 bases, with 16 bases between.